These 11 T cell receptor beta chains came from one sample sequenced in a study of blood T cell repertoires in COVID-19. Some clones are missing from TCRdb's copy, which holds only in-frame ones; the method was immunoSEQ multiplex PCR. The sample has a few hundred thousand clones, roughly 90% seen once. The specimen sequenced was peripheral blood. The receptors derive from a woman aged 25 to 39 with active or convalescent COVID-19.

The rearrangement links TRBV19 to TRBJ1-1; unclear D gene. Germline V CDR1 and CDR2: LNHDA, SQIVND (reference sequence). Trimming removed 7 bases at V and 1 base at J, with 13 bases between. This CDR3 comprises 14 residues. Here the CDR3 DNA reads TGTGCCAGTACCCTTGGGAGAGCGAACACTGAAGCTTTCTTT. Protein: CASTLGRANTEAFF. Full variable domain (rest looked up from reference TRBV19 and TRBJ1-1): DGGITQSPKYLFRKEGQNVTLSCEQNLNHDAMYWYRQDPGQGLRLIYYSQIVNDFQKGDIAEGYSVSREKKESFPLTVTSAQKNPTAFYLCASTLGRANTEAFFGQGTRLTVV.

This clone was seen only a few times. The V call is TRBV6-1, the J call TRBJ1-2; no firm D call. There are 13 residues in the CDR3. Germline lookup yields CDR1 MNHNS and CDR2 SASEGT. V was pared by 3 bases and J by 8 bases, with 13 bases between. DNA for the CDR3: TGTGCCAGCAGTGATAACAGCCGCAGGGGCTACACCTTC. It codes for CASSDNSRRGYTF.

This chain joins TRBV13 and TRBJ2-2; 10 nucleotides line up with TRBD2. Germline values: CDR1 PRHDT, CDR2 FYEKMQ (reference sequence). The CDR3 runs 17 residues. J gave up 3 bases and V 5 bases, and 9 bases lay outside the gene matches. The CDR3 region is CASSAEGLAGDTGELFF. CDR3 in DNA: TGTGCCAGCAGCGCCGAGGGCCTAGCGGGGGACACCGGGGAGCTGTTTTTT.

This clone was counted once. The chain carries TRBV4-1 and TRBJ2-7, with a possible D match to TRBD2 (5 bases). This CDR3 has 16 residues. In germline, CDR1 is MGHRA, CDR2 YSYEKL. V gave up 0 bases and J gave up 6 bases, with 18 bases separating them. CDR3 residues: CASSQELAPSSFEQYF. In DNA form, the CDR3 reads TGCGCCAGCAGCCAAGAACTCGCGCCTAGCTCTTTCGAGCAGTACTTC.

The table lists this clone with a few counts. The chain recombines TRBV5-6 with TRBJ1-2; 7 bases agree with TRBD1. With 0 bases clipped from V and 5 bases from J, the junction kept 7 bases outside the gene matches. The CDR3 has 15 residues. CDR1 is SGHDT, CDR2 YYEEEE, per germline. The CDR3: CASSLDETGWYGYTF. The CDR3 DNA is TGTGCCAGCAGCTTGGACGAGACAGGGTGGTATGGCTACACCTTC. The complete variable domain, with remaining parts taken from reference TRBV5-6 and TRBJ1-2, reads DAGVTQSPTHLIKTRGQQVTLRCSPKSGHDTVSWYQQALGQGPQFIFQYYEEEERQRGNFPDRFSGHQFPNYSSELNVNALLLGDSALYLCASSLDETGWYGYTFGSGTRLTVV.

The chain is built from TRBV18 and TRBJ2-3; a possible D gene is TRBD1 (7 bases). The CDR3 totals 15 residues. Per the germline V gene, CDR1 is KGHSH and CDR2 is LQKENI. V lost 3 bases, J lost 5 bases, and 15 bases lay in between. CDR3 amino acids: CASSPDRRAIDTQYF. The CDR3 region has the DNA TGTGCCAGCTCACCGGACAGGAGGGCGATAGATACGCAGTATTTT. Full variable domain (rest looked up from reference TRBV18 and TRBJ2-3): NAGVMQNPRHLVRRRGQEARLRCSPMKGHSHVYWYRQLPEEGLKFMVYLQKENIIDESGMPKERFSAEFPKEGPSILRIQQVVRGDSAAYFCASSPDRRAIDTQYFGPGTRLTVL.

V usage is TRBV4-2 and J usage is TRBJ1-5; 8 nucleotides line up with TRBD1. CDR3 size: 16 residues. Germline CDR1 is LGHNA and CDR2 is YNFKEQ. Germline trimming cut 1 base from V and 2 bases from J; bases unmatched to any gene: 4. The CDR3 DNA follows: TGTGCCAGCAGCCAAGGACAGGGGAGAGGCAATCAGCCCCAGCATTTT. Translated, it gives CASSQGQGRGNQPQHF.

The CDR3 DNA reads TGTGCCAGCAGCGCCACTCAGGGGAATAGTGGGACCGGGGAGCTGTTTTTT. This gives the protein CASSATQGNSGTGELFF. The V gene is TRBV9, the J gene TRBJ2-2, with D tentatively TRBD1 (6 bases). This CDR3 comprises 17 residues. V was pared by 3 bases and J by 5 bases, with 20 bases between. Germline V CDR1 and CDR2: SGDLS, YYNGEE.

This chain uses TRBV19 with TRBJ2-1; the match to TRBD1 covers 10 bases. The CDR3 runs 17 residues. Germline V CDR1 and CDR2: LNHDA, SQIVND (reference sequence). V was pared by 4 bases and J by 3 bases, with 9 bases of the junction left unmatched. For the CDR3, the DNA is TGTGCCAGTAGTAAAATGGGACAGGGGACTTTCTACAATGAGCAGTTCTTC. Translated, it gives CASSKMGQGTFYNEQFF.

Regarding this clone: This CDR3 is also generated by other DNA sequences in the sample. The rearrangement joins TRBV4-1 to TRBJ1-1; possibly TRBD1 for D (6 bases). This CDR3 contains 18 residues. V lost 1 base to trimming and J lost 1 base, with 19 bases between them. Germline V gene data show CDR1 as MGHRA and CDR2 as YSYEKL. The CDR3, as DNA: TGCGCCAGCAGCCAAGTGAGTGGGAGGGGGGGGCCGAACACTGAAGCTTTCTTT. Protein product: CASSQVSGRGGPNTEAFF.

The chain carries TRBV14 and TRBJ1-2; TRBD1 is a possible D gene (5 bases). The V gene's germline CDR1 is SGHDN and CDR2 FVKESK. Trimming took 3 bases from V and 7 from J, leaving 12 bases between them. The CDR3 covers 13 residues. The CDR3: CASSQSTAGGYTF. The CDR3 bases are TGTGCCAGCAGCCAGTCGACAGCTGGTGGCTACACCTTC.